This entry lists 6 T cell receptor beta chains sequenced from one sample in a study of blood T cell repertoires in COVID-19. Libraries were prepared by immunoSEQ multiplex PCR; TCRdb keeps only in-frame clonotypes and omits some of them. Among 150,000 to 200,000 clones listed, around four fifths were seen once. The sequencing input was PBMCs or T cells enriched from blood (not recorded which). The receptors come from a woman aged 50 to 60 who had recovered from COVID-19.

The V call is TRBV7-2, the J call TRBJ2-2; TRBD1 matches at 8 bases. V shed 4 bases and J 4 bases; nucleotides not matched to a gene: 5. In germline, CDR1 is SGHTA, CDR2 FQGNSA. The CDR3 extends over 15 amino acids. CDR3 protein: CASSSPGQVTGELFF. The DNA of the CDR3 is TGTGCCAGCAGCTCCCCGGGACAGGTCACCGGGGAGCTGTTTTTT.

This clone was detected once. The chain recombines TRBV16 with TRBJ1-3; the D is unclear. Trimming shortened V by 4 bases and J by 0 bases, and 7 bases separated the two germline ends. There are 14 residues in the CDR3. Germline V CDR1 and CDR2: KGHSY, FQNENV. CDR3 in amino acids: CASSPQFSGNTIYF. The CDR3 nucleotides are TGTGCCAGCAGCCCCCAGTTCTCTGGAAACACCATATATTTT.

V gene TRBV9 combines with J gene TRBJ2-1; D is possibly TRBD2 (5 bases). Trimming took 0 bases from V and 2 from J, leaving 6 bases between them. There are 14 residues in the CDR3. Germline V lookup: CDR1 SGDLS, CDR2 YYNGEE. CDR3 DNA: TGTGCCAGCAGCGTAGCCGGGACCTACAATGAGCAGTTCTTC. This codes for CASSVAGTYNEQFF.

This chain connects TRBV20-1 to TRBJ2-5, with D perhaps matching TRBD1 (6 bases). Per germline, CDR1 DFQATT and CDR2 SNEGSKA (reference sequence). The V end was cut by 6 bases, the J end by 6 bases, with 11 bases between. The CDR3 runs 11 residues. The CDR3 region has the DNA TGCAGTGCCCACAGGGCCCAGACCCAGTACTTC. Translating gives CSAHRAQTQYF.

The chain links TRBV7-8 to TRBJ1-1; 8 bases are a match to TRBD1. V gave up 5 bases and J gave up 5 bases; unmatched junction bases: 13. Germline CDR1 is SGHVS and CDR2 is FQNEAQ. This CDR3 is 16 amino acids long. The CDR3 loop reads CASSTHRGWGGTEAFF. The CDR3 DNA reads TGTGCCAGCAGCACTCACAGGGGGTGGGGTGGAACTGAAGCTTTCTTT. Full variable domain (missing parts from reference TRBV7-8 and TRBJ1-1): GAGVSQSPRYKVAKRGQDVALRCDPISGHVSLFWYQQALGQGPEFLTYFQNEAQLDKSGLPSDRFFAERPEGSVSTLKIQRTQQEDSAVYLCASSTHRGWGGTEAFFGQGTRLTVV.

The chain has TRBV7-2 and TRBJ1-1; D may be TRBD1 (5 bases). From germline, CDR1 is SGHTA and CDR2 FQGNSA. The CDR3 has 13 amino acids. Deletions cut 1 base from V and 11 bases from J, with 14 bases between. CDR3 in amino acids: CASSLVQGGNAFF. CDR3 DNA: TGTGCCAGCAGCTTAGTTCAGGGCGGGAATGCTTTCTTT.